This TCR beta chain derives from a study of blood T cell repertoires in COVID-19. Trimming pared 8 bases from V and 7 bases from J, leaving 15 bases between. The CDR3 runs to 13 residues. Sequencing was performed with immunoSEQ multiplex PCR; in TCRdb, only in-frame clones are kept and a portion is missing. The sample shows 150,000 to 200,000 clones, approximately 88% of them seen only once. The sequenced sample was PBMCs or T cells enriched from blood (not recorded which). The chain has TRBV12-3 or TRBV12-4 and TRBJ1-5; D remains ambiguous. This TCR was recovered from a woman aged 55-75 years who had recovered from COVID-19. The CDR3 is CASRETLGQPQHF. The CDR3 DNA is TGTGCCAGCCGGGAAACCCTGGGGCAGCCCCAGCATTTT.